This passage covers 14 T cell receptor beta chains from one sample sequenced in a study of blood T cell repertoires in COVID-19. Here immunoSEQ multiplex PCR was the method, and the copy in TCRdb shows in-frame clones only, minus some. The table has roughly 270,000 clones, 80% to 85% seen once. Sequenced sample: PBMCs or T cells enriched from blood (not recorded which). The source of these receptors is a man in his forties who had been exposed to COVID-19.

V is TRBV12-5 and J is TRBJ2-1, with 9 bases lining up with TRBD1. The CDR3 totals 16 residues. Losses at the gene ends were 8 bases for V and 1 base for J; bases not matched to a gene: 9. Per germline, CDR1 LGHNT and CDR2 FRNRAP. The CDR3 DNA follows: TGTGCTAGTTACTGGCTTGGGACAGGGTCCTACAATGAGCAGTTCTTC. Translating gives CASYWLGTGSYNEQFF.

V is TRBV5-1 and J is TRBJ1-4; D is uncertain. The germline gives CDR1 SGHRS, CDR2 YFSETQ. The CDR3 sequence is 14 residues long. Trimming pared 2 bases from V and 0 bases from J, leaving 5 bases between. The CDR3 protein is CASSFRATNEKLFF. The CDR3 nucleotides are TGCGCCAGCAGCTTCCGCGCAACTAATGAAAAACTGTTTTTT.

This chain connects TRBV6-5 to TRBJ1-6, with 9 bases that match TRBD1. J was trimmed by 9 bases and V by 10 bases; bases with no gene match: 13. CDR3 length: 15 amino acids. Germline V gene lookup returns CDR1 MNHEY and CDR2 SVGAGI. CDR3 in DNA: TGTGCCACCCAGGGACAGGGCGTTCTTAGTTCACCCCTCCACTTT. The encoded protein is CATQGQGVLSSPLHF.

The CDR3 here is CASKEREGLGEQYF. CDR3 nucleotide sequence: TGCGCCAGCAAAGAACGGGAGGGCCTCGGGGAGCAGTACTTC. The V gene is TRBV5-1, the J gene TRBJ2-7, with 8 bases that match TRBD2. CDR1 is SGHRS, CDR2 YFSETQ, per germline. V trimming: 6 bases; J trimming: 7 bases; junction bases outside the gene matches: 12. The CDR3 runs 14 residues. The full variable domain, rest sourced from reference TRBV5-1 and TRBJ2-7, is KAGVTQTPRYLIKTRGQQVTLSCSPISGHRSVSWYQQTPGQGLQFLFEYFSETQRNKGNFPGRFSGRQFSNSRSEMNVSTLELGDSALYLCASKEREGLGEQYFGPGTRLTVT.

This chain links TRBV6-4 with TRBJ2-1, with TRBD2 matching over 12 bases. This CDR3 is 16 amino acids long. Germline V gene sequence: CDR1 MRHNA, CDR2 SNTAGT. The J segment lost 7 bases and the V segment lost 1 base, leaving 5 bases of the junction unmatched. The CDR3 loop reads CASSDFLAGGPNEQFF. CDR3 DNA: TGTGCCAGCAGTGACTTCCTAGCGGGAGGGCCAAATGAGCAGTTCTTC.

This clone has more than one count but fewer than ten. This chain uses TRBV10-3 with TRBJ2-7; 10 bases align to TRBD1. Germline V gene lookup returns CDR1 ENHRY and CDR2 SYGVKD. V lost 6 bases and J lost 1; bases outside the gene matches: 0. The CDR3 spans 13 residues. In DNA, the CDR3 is TGTGCCATCAGGGACAGGGGGTCCTACGAGCAGTACTTC. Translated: CAIRDRGSYEQYF.

This CDR3 reads CASSLYVNTEAFF. DNA of the CDR3: TGCGCCAGCAGCTTGTATGTGAACACTGAAGCTTTCTTT. The chain is built from TRBV5-1 and TRBJ1-1; D is unclear. There are 13 residues in the CDR3. V was cut by 1 base and J by 0 bases, with 4 bases left in between. Looked up from germline, CDR1 is SGHRS and CDR2 is YFSETQ.

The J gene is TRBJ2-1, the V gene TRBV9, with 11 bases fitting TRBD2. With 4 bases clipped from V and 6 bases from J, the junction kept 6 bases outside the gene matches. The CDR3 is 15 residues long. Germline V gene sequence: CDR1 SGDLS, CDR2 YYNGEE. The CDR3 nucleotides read TGTGCCAGCAGCCTTCTAGCGGGAGGAAGCAATGAGCAGTTCTTC. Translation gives CASSLLAGGSNEQFF.

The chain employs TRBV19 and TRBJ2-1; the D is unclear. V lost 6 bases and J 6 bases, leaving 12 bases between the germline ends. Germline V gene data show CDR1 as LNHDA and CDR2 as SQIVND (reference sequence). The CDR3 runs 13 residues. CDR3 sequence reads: CASRNAVGNEQFF. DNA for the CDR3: TGTGCCAGTAGAAACGCGGTGGGCAATGAGCAGTTCTTC.

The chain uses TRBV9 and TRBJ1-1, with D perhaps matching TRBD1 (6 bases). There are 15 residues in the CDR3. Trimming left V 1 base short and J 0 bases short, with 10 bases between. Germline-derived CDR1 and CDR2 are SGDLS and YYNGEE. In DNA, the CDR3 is TGTGCCAGCAGCGTATTTGGGGGCTTGAACACTGAAGCTTTCTTT. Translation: CASSVFGGLNTEAFF.

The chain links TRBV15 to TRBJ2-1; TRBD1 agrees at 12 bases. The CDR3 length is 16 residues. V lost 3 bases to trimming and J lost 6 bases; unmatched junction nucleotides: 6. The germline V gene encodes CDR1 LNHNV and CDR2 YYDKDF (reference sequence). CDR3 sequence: CATSRPGTGGRNEQFF. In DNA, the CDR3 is TGTGCCACCAGCAGGCCGGGGACAGGGGGCCGCAATGAGCAGTTCTTC.

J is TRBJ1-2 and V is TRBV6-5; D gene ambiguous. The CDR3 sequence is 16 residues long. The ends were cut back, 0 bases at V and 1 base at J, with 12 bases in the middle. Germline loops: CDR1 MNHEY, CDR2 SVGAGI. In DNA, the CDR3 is TGTGCCAGCAGTTACTCGTTCAGACAACTTAACTATGGCTACACCTTC. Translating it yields CASSYSFRQLNYGYTF.

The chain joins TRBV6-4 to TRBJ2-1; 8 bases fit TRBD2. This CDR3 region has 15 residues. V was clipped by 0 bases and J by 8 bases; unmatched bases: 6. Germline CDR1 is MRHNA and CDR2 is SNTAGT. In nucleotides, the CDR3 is TGTGCCAGCAGTGACTCGAGCGGGAGTTATGATGAGCAGTTCTTC. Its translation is CASSDSSGSYDEQFF.

Here the CDR3 reads CASSSSGYSYEQYF. The CDR3 bases are TGTGCCAGCAGTTCCTCGGGGTACTCCTACGAGCAGTACTTC. The chain employs TRBV27 and TRBJ2-7, with D possibly being TRBD2 (5 bases). Germline CDR1 is MNHEY and CDR2 is SMNVEV (reference sequence). This CDR3 spans 14 amino acids. Between the trimmed V and J ends, which lost 4 bases and 0 bases, there was a span of 10 bases.